These T cell receptor beta chains were read from a single sample in a study of cytomegalovirus exposure and HLA in healthy donors. TCRdb's copy holds only in-frame clones and misses some; the assay was immunoSEQ multiplex PCR. The sample lists about 130,000 clones; 80% were seen once. The specimen sequenced was PBMCs. Receptor source: a young man in good health and CMV-seropositive. The CDR3 runs from the conserved cysteine through the conserved F or W. Each record gives: clone size, V gene, D gene, J gene, CDR3 DNA, CDR3 protein. D genes are given only for firm matches. Clone size is shown for a subset of rows, as once, few, many or a class of expanded clone.

abundance: .
v_gene: TRBV5-1
d_gene: TRBD1
j_gene: TRBJ1-1
CDR3nt: TGCGCCAGCAGCTTGGCGGGGACAGGGGTGGAGGCTGAAGCTTTCTTT
CDR3aa: CASSLAGTGVEAEAFF

abundance: .
v_gene: TRBV14
d_gene: TRBD1
j_gene: TRBJ2-7
CDR3nt: TGTGCCAGCAGTACCGACAGGGGCCGGTCCTCCGGCGAGCAGTACTTC
CDR3aa: CASSTDRGRSSGEQYF

abundance: .
v_gene: TRBV7-3
d_gene: .
j_gene: TRBJ2-2
CDR3nt: TGTGCCAGCCAGGGGAACACCGGGGAGCTGTTTTTT
CDR3aa: CASQGNTGELFF

abundance: .
v_gene: TRBV7-8
d_gene: .
j_gene: TRBJ2-1
CDR3nt: TGTGCCAGCAGCTTAGTTTTTCGGGGAAGCTCCTACAATGAGCAGTTCTTC
CDR3aa: CASSLVFRGSSYNEQFF

abundance: .
v_gene: TRBV6-6
d_gene: TRBD1
j_gene: TRBJ1-1
CDR3nt: TGTGCCAGCAGAACGGGGACAGTTTCGGACGTGGATGAAGCTTTCTTT
CDR3aa: CASRTGTVSDVDEAFF

abundance: .
v_gene: TRBV28
d_gene: .
j_gene: TRBJ1-1
CDR3nt: TGTGCCAGCAGGACGGACTTGAACACTGAAGCTTTCTTT
CDR3aa: CASRTDLNTEAFF

abundance: few
v_gene: TRBV7-2
d_gene: TRBD1
j_gene: TRBJ2-5
CDR3nt: TGTGCCAGCAGTGGGGCAGGGGGCTTTTGGGAGACCCAGTACTTC
CDR3aa: CASSGAGGFWETQYF

abundance: .
v_gene: TRBV5-1
d_gene: .
j_gene: TRBJ2-2
CDR3nt: TGCGCCAGTCATTTCGCAGGGGTCCACACCGGGGAGCTGTTTTTT
CDR3aa: CASHFAGVHTGELFF

abundance: .
v_gene: TRBV5-1
d_gene: TRBD2
j_gene: TRBJ2-5
CDR3nt: TGCGCCAGCAGCGTGGGACTAGCGGGGCGGCCTAGGGAGACCCAGTACTTC
CDR3aa: CASSVGLAGRPRETQYF

abundance: .
v_gene: TRBV18
d_gene: .
j_gene: TRBJ1-1
CDR3nt: TGTGCCAGCTCATCAGGCGGGGCCCAGAACACTGAAGCTTTCTTT
CDR3aa: CASSSGGAQNTEAFF

abundance: few
v_gene: TRBV11-2
d_gene: .
j_gene: TRBJ2-7
CDR3nt: TGTGCCAGCAGCTTACAAACTAGTTACGAGCAGTACTTC
CDR3aa: CASSLQTSYEQYF

abundance: few
v_gene: TRBV11-3
d_gene: .
j_gene: TRBJ1-1
CDR3nt: TGTGCCAGCAGCCCAGAGGGGAACACTGAAGCTTTCTTT
CDR3aa: CASSPEGNTEAFF

abundance: .
v_gene: TRBV30
d_gene: .
j_gene: TRBJ2-3
CDR3nt: TGTGCCTGGACTGCGGGAGATACGCAGTATTTT
CDR3aa: CAWTAGDTQYF

abundance: .
v_gene: TRBV19
d_gene: .
j_gene: TRBJ2-3
CDR3nt: TGTGCCAGTAGCCCCCTCCCCGCAGGCCAAAGGTCAGATACGCAGTATTTT
CDR3aa: CASSPLPAGQRSDTQYF

abundance: .
v_gene: TRBV15
d_gene: .
j_gene: TRBJ2-7
CDR3nt: TGTGCCACCAGCAGAGATATTAGACAGCTCTACGAGCAGTACTTC
CDR3aa: CATSRDIRQLYEQYF

abundance: .
v_gene: TRBV14
d_gene: .
j_gene: TRBJ1-6
CDR3nt: TGTGCCAGCAGCCAACGTGGGAGGGGTTCACCCCTCCACTTT
CDR3aa: CASSQRGRGSPLHF

abundance: once
v_gene: TRBV6-5
d_gene: TRBD2
j_gene: TRBJ2-1
CDR3nt: TGTGCCACCCTTAAGCGGGGGGGCCACAATGAGCAGTTCTTC
CDR3aa: CATLKRGGHNEQFF

abundance: .
v_gene: TRBV10-1
d_gene: .
j_gene: TRBJ2-4
CDR3nt: TGCGCCAGCAGGGGTGAGGGTGACATTCAGTACTTC
CDR3aa: CASRGEGDIQYF

abundance: .
v_gene: TRBV25-1
d_gene: TRBD1
j_gene: TRBJ1-2
CDR3nt: TGTGCCAGCAGTGGGCCCGGGACAGGGGGCGACTATGGCTACACCTTC
CDR3aa: CASSGPGTGGDYGYTF

abundance: .
v_gene: TRBV19
d_gene: .
j_gene: TRBJ1-2
CDR3nt: TGTGCCAGTAGGGGGCCCGGACAAAGAAAACGCAACTATGGCTACACCTTC
CDR3aa: CASRGPGQRKRNYGYTF

abundance: .
v_gene: TRBV10-1
d_gene: .
j_gene: TRBJ1-5
CDR3nt: TGCGCCAGCAGGGAGGGAGCGAGGGATCAGCCCCAGCATTTT
CDR3aa: CASREGARDQPQHF

abundance: .
v_gene: TRBV27
d_gene: TRBD1
j_gene: TRBJ1-5
CDR3nt: TGTGCCAGCACAATGACAGGGGGCGGTCAGCCCCAGCATTTT
CDR3aa: CASTMTGGGQPQHF

abundance: few
v_gene: TRBV27
d_gene: .
j_gene: TRBJ2-7
CDR3nt: TGTGCCAGCAGTTTGAGGACTCATGCCTACGAGCAGTACTTC
CDR3aa: CASSLRTHAYEQYF

abundance: .
v_gene: TRBV11-2
d_gene: .
j_gene: TRBJ1-2
CDR3nt: TGTGCCAGCAGCTCAGTAAGCCCCAGGGTAGGCGAGGGCTACACCTTC
CDR3aa: CASSSVSPRVGEGYTF

abundance: once
v_gene: TRBV28
d_gene: .
j_gene: TRBJ1-1
CDR3nt: TGTGCCGGCAGTCTACAGGGATCAACTGAAGCTTTCTTT
CDR3aa: CAGSLQGSTEAFF

abundance: few
v_gene: TRBV6-6
d_gene: .
j_gene: TRBJ2-5
CDR3nt: TGTGCCAGCAGCCTCCTAGAGACCCAGTACTTC
CDR3aa: CASSLLETQYF

abundance: .
v_gene: TRBV2
d_gene: .
j_gene: TRBJ2-5
CDR3nt: TGTGCCAGCAGTGTGGCAGAAGAGACCCAGTACTTC
CDR3aa: CASSVAEETQYF

abundance: .
v_gene: TRBV4-2
d_gene: .
j_gene: TRBJ1-5
CDR3nt: TGTGCCAGCAGCCAAGGACTCTTATCATATCAGCCCCAGCATTTT
CDR3aa: CASSQGLLSYQPQHF

abundance: .
v_gene: TRBV5-4
d_gene: .
j_gene: TRBJ2-3
CDR3nt: TGTGCCAGCAGCCCAGGGGGGCCGGGGACAGATACGCAGTATTTT
CDR3aa: CASSPGGPGTDTQYF

abundance: .
v_gene: TRBV6-4
d_gene: TRBD1
j_gene: TRBJ1-1
CDR3nt: TGTGCCAGCAGTGGGGGGACAGCGGGCTCAGGGAACACTGAAGCTTTCTTT
CDR3aa: CASSGGTAGSGNTEAFF

abundance: .
v_gene: TRBV4-1
d_gene: .
j_gene: TRBJ2-5
CDR3nt: TGCGCCAGCAGCCGTCAACTCAGGGGCTGGCGAGAGACCCAGTACTTC
CDR3aa: CASSRQLRGWRETQYF

abundance: .
v_gene: TRBV27
d_gene: .
j_gene: TRBJ1-5
CDR3nt: TGTGCCAGCAGTTTAACAGGGCCAATAAACCAGCCCCAGCATTTT
CDR3aa: CASSLTGPINQPQHF

abundance: .
v_gene: TRBV13
d_gene: TRBD1
j_gene: TRBJ2-1
CDR3nt: TGTGCCAGCAGCTCGGGACAGGGAAGGAATGAGCAGTTCTTC
CDR3aa: CASSSGQGRNEQFF

abundance: .
v_gene: TRBV19
d_gene: .
j_gene: TRBJ1-1
CDR3nt: TGTGCCAGTAGTATGCAGGGGAACACTGAAGCTTTCTTT
CDR3aa: CASSMQGNTEAFF

abundance: .
v_gene: TRBV28
d_gene: .
j_gene: TRBJ1-5
CDR3nt: TGTGCCAGCAGTTTGCTGGAACAGGATAGCAATCAGCCCCAGCATTTT
CDR3aa: CASSLLEQDSNQPQHF

abundance: .
v_gene: TRBV30
d_gene: TRBD2
j_gene: TRBJ2-5
CDR3nt: TGTGCCTGGAGTTATAGCGGGGAGGCTTGGCAGTACTTC
CDR3aa: CAWSYSGEAWQYF

abundance: .
v_gene: TRBV4-1
d_gene: TRBD2
j_gene: TRBJ2-5
CDR3nt: TGCGCCAGCAGCCAAGTTTTGAGTAGCGGGGGGTTCTTAGAGACCCAGTACTTC
CDR3aa: CASSQVLSSGGFLETQYF

abundance: .
v_gene: TRBV9
d_gene: TRBD2
j_gene: TRBJ2-7
CDR3nt: TGTGCCAGCAGCGGGACTAGCGGGTCCTACGAGCAGTACTTC
CDR3aa: CASSGTSGSYEQYF

abundance: once
v_gene: TRBV2
d_gene: .
j_gene: TRBJ2-7
CDR3nt: TGTGCCAGCACTACGGACTGGGTTGGGGAGCAGTACTTC
CDR3aa: CASTTDWVGEQYF

abundance: .
v_gene: TRBV4-2
d_gene: TRBD2
j_gene: TRBJ2-3
CDR3nt: TGTGCCAGCAGCCAATCGGGACTAGCGGGGGGGCTGACAGATACGCAGTATTTT
CDR3aa: CASSQSGLAGGLTDTQYF

abundance: .
v_gene: TRBV2
d_gene: .
j_gene: TRBJ1-5
CDR3nt: TGTGCCAGCAGTGAAGCGGCCGGCAATCAGCCCCAGCATTTT
CDR3aa: CASSEAAGNQPQHF

abundance: .
v_gene: TRBV5-8
d_gene: .
j_gene: TRBJ2-7
CDR3nt: TGTGCCAGCACCAGAGGAGGGGTCGAGCAGTACTTC
CDR3aa: CASTRGGVEQYF

abundance: .
v_gene: TRBV27
d_gene: TRBD2
j_gene: TRBJ2-7
CDR3nt: TGTGCCAGCAGTTTAGGTAGCGGGGGGGCCGACGAGCAGTACTTC
CDR3aa: CASSLGSGGADEQYF

abundance: .
v_gene: TRBV4-2
d_gene: TRBD2
j_gene: TRBJ2-2
CDR3nt: TGTGCCAGCAGCCAAGATAGACTAGCGGGGAACGCCGGGGAGCTGTTTTTT
CDR3aa: CASSQDRLAGNAGELFF

abundance: .
v_gene: TRBV19
d_gene: TRBD2
j_gene: TRBJ2-5
CDR3nt: TGTGCCAGTAGTATAGTACTAGCGGGGGCGCAAGAGACCCAGTACTTC
CDR3aa: CASSIVLAGAQETQYF

abundance: .
v_gene: TRBV6-4
d_gene: .
j_gene: TRBJ1-2
CDR3nt: TGTGCCAGCAGTTACAGGACGGACGCGGGGTTCTACTATGGCTACACCTTC
CDR3aa: CASSYRTDAGFYYGYTF

abundance: .
v_gene: TRBV19
d_gene: TRBD1
j_gene: TRBJ1-4
CDR3nt: TGTGCCAGTAGTCCCAGGACAGGGAGTAATGAAAAACTGTTTTTT
CDR3aa: CASSPRTGSNEKLFF

abundance: .
v_gene: TRBV19
d_gene: .
j_gene: TRBJ2-2
CDR3nt: TGTGCCAGTAGTATACGAGGGGGGGATACTTTAGGGGAGCTGTTTTTT
CDR3aa: CASSIRGGDTLGELFF

abundance: .
v_gene: TRBV4-1
d_gene: .
j_gene: TRBJ1-5
CDR3nt: TGCGCCAGCAGCCAAGTTTATAATCAGCCCCAGCATTTT
CDR3aa: CASSQVYNQPQHF

abundance: .
v_gene: TRBV15
d_gene: .
j_gene: TRBJ2-2
CDR3nt: TGTGCCACCAGCAGAGATCGGGGGGCGGCGAGGACCGGGGAGCTGTTTTTT
CDR3aa: CATSRDRGAARTGELFF

abundance: .
v_gene: TRBV7-6
d_gene: .
j_gene: TRBJ2-2
CDR3nt: TGTGCCAGCAGCCCTAGAGACACCGGGGAGCTGTTTTTT
CDR3aa: CASSPRDTGELFF